This T cell receptor (beta chain) comes out of a study of shared clonotypes between healthy human individuals. Study-level results: A handful of donors showed sharing of approximately 5% of naive CD4 clonotypes. Larger richness was generally estimated for naive than memory subsets.

CDR3 length equals 14 residues. V shed 1 base and J shed 2 bases, with 9 bases lying between them. Germline assignment: CDR1 SGHDN and CDR2 FVKESK. Researchers ran the assay at a deep level. Splitting of each subset's genomic DNA was done evenly across several immunoSEQ plates. The protocol was immunoSEQ multiplex PCR, while the TCRdb copy is restricted to in-frame clones and leaves out a portion. Among about 1,800,000 clones, around 96% were seen once, and the ten largest hold approximately 1%. Naive CD8 populations comprised CD45RO-negative cells positively selected for CCR7, excluding terminally differentiated effector memory CD45RA+ cells. About this clone: Its antigen is undetermined. Other DNA sequences within the sample encode an identical CDR3.

The TCR sequence derives from a young man in good health. The sequenced sample consisted of naive CD8+ T cells sorted from blood. The chain links TRBV14 to TRBJ2-7; D remains unclear. This CDR3 reads CASSQVNGPYEQYF. As DNA, the CDR3 is TGTGCCAGCAGCCAAGTAAACGGACCCTACGAGCAGTACTTC.